This T cell receptor beta chain was captured in a study of post-analysis software for immune sequencing data. Study context: Courses of disease covered relapsing-remitting, secondary progressive and progressive-relapsing multiple sclerosis. General observations from the study: A handful of TRBV segments appeared more often in patients than in controls, and TRBV5-6, TRBV5-1 and TRBV20-1 were among these. Strong co-clustering by F measure linked samples that shared a preparation batch. Significantly lower normalized Chao1 diversity was found in patients with multiple sclerosis relative to controls.

Unique molecular identifiers were present in the TCR beta cDNA libraries. TCRdb analysed the PCR reads with MiXCR anew, one entry per CDR3 protein. The sample shows fewer than 900,000 distinct CDR3 sequences, about half of them seen only once. On this clonotype itself: Its antigen is currently unknown.

This CDR3 has 13 amino acids. The germline V gene encodes CDR1 SEHNR and CDR2 FQNEAQ (reference sequence). V gave up 3 bases and J gave up 8 bases, with 14 bases separating them. The TCR was taken from a girl aged 5-17 years with multiple sclerosis. Sequencing input: blood. The chain is built from TRBV7-9 and TRBJ2-7, with D perhaps matching TRBD1 or TRBD2 (6 bases each). CDR3 amino acids: CASSLGGRGKQYF. In nucleotides, the CDR3 is TGTGCCAGCAGCTTGGGGGGCAGGGGTAAGCAGTACTTC.